The 27 T cell receptor beta chains reported below all come from one sample, sequenced in a study of blood T cell repertoires in COVID-19. Method: immunoSEQ multiplex PCR; TCRdb's copy keeps in-frame clones and lacks some. The table shows 55,000 to 95,000 clones, with 81% occurring only once. Material for sequencing was peripheral blood. The receptors were gathered from a woman in her seventies with acute or convalescent COVID-19.

The chain employs TRBV2 and TRBJ1-5, with no clear D. CDR3 length: 13 residues. Germline lookup yields CDR1 SNHLY and CDR2 FYNNEI. V gave up 0 bases and J gave up 7 bases, with 7 bases separating them. In nucleotides, the CDR3 is TGTGCCAGCAGTGAAGCGCTACGACAGCCCCAGCATTTT. It encodes CASSEALRQPQHF.

CDR3 sequence reads: CASSPGRTRTVIAKNIQYF. The CDR3 DNA is TGTGCCAGCTCTCCCGGGAGAACCAGAACAGTCATAGCCAAAAACATTCAGTACTTC. V is TRBV28 and J is TRBJ2-4; possibly TRBD2 for D (6 bases). The germline V and J ends were trimmed by 8 bases and 0 bases, with 26 bases remaining between them. Germline V gene lookup returns CDR1 MDHEN and CDR2 SYDVKM. This CDR3 is 19 amino acids long.

In its sample, this clone was seen a few times. V is TRBV3-1 (or the pseudogene TRBV3-2) and J is TRBJ1-2; no clear D. This CDR3 is built from 15 residues. The V end was cut by 1 base, the J end by 4 bases, with 13 bases between. The germline CDR1 and CDR2 sequences are LGHDT and YNNKEL (reference sequence). The CDR3 DNA reads TGTGCCAGCAGCCAAGTTGCGGGTTCATCCTATGGCTACACCTTC. This gives the protein CASSQVAGSSYGYTF.

The J gene is TRBJ1-5, the V gene TRBV6-5, with D possibly matching TRBD1 (5 bases). The CDR3 is 13 residues long. Germline-derived CDR1 and CDR2 are MNHEY and SVGAGI. V was shortened by 2 bases and J by 9 bases, with 11 bases between the two germline ends. The CDR3 DNA is TGTGCCAGCAGTTACACCCCCAGGGCGCCCCAGCATTTT. It codes for CASSYTPRAPQHF.

This sequence joins TRBV19 and TRBJ1-2, with a possible D match to TRBD1 (6 bases). The length of the CDR3 is 13 residues. Trimming left V 5 bases short and J 6 bases short, with 13 bases between. Germline V CDR1 and CDR2: LNHDA, SQIVND (reference sequence). The CDR3 DNA is TGTGCCAGTAGTCCGACACAGGGTAATGGCTACACCTTC. This translates into CASSPTQGNGYTF.

This clone showed up just a few times. This chain links TRBV19 with TRBJ1-5; no clear D. The CDR3 runs to 16 residues. Deletions cut 5 bases from V and 1 base from J, with 15 bases between. Per the germline V gene, CDR1 is LNHDA and CDR2 is SQIVND (reference sequence). CDR3 in DNA: TGTGCCAGTAGTCCCTTACTGGGAGGGAGCAATCAGCCCCAGCATTTT. As protein: CASSPLLGGSNQPQHF.

This chain joins TRBV4-2 and TRBJ2-1; D is uncertain. This CDR3 region has 13 residues. Germline CDR1 and CDR2: LGHNA and YNFKEQ. V lost 1 base to trimming and J lost 10 bases, with 11 bases between them. Here the CDR3 reads CASSQGPSREQFF. CDR3 coding DNA: TGTGCCAGCAGCCAAGGGCCTTCCAGGGAGCAGTTCTTC.

V usage is TRBV21-1 and J usage is TRBJ1-1. TRBV21-1 is classified as a pseudogene. The CDR3 length is 17 residues. CDR3 residues: CASKMGPIGLMNTEAFF. In DNA form, the CDR3 reads TGTGCCAGCAAGATGGGACCCATAGGACTAATGAACACTGAAGCTTTCTTT.

The chain links TRBV29-1 to TRBJ1-2, with D possibly being TRBD1 (6 bases). Deletions cut 7 bases from V and 4 bases from J, with 19 bases between. This CDR3 contains 14 residues. Germline CDR1 and CDR2: SQVTM and ANQGSEA. CDR3 bases: TGCAGCGAAACCTACAGGGTCGAGGCCTATGGCTACACCTTC. Translating it yields CSETYRVEAYGYTF.

The rearrangement uses TRBV18 and TRBJ2-3; 10 nucleotides line up with TRBD2. The CDR3 has 16 residues. Losses at the gene ends were 5 bases for V and 3 bases for J; bases not matched to a gene: 8. Germline CDR1 and CDR2: KGHSH and LQKENI. CDR3 coding DNA: TGTGCCAGCTCAAGGCAACCGGGACTAGCGACAGATACGCAGTATTTT. This encodes CASSRQPGLATDTQYF.

The rearrangement uses TRBV9 and TRBJ2-2; TRBD2 might be the D (6 bases). V lost 6 bases, J lost 5 bases, and 17 bases lay in between. CDR1 SGDLS and CDR2 YYNGEE come from the germline V gene. The CDR3 runs to 15 residues. CDR3 sequence: CASKGLGTPTGELFF. CDR3 nucleotide sequence: TGTGCCAGCAAGGGTCTGGGGACTCCTACCGGGGAGCTGTTTTTT. The variable domain in full, completed from reference TRBV9 and TRBJ2-2, reads DSGVTQTPKHLITATGQRVTLRCSPRSGDLSVYWYQQSLDQGLQFLIQYYNGEERAKGNILERFSAQQFPDLHSELNLSSLELGDSALYFCASKGLGTPTGELFFGEGSRLTVL.

The sample holds one count of this clone. The chain links TRBV28 to TRBJ1-1; TRBD1 might be the D (6 bases). This CDR3 is 14 amino acids long. Per the germline V gene, CDR1 is MDHEN and CDR2 is SYDVKM. Deletions cut 4 bases from V and 6 bases from J, with 15 bases between. The CDR3 DNA reads TGTGCCAGCAGTTCCTACAGGGCGGGAGCTGAAGCTTTCTTT. Translation: CASSSYRAGAEAFF.

The chain is built from TRBV7-9 and TRBJ2-6, with no clear D. Germline-derived CDR1 and CDR2 are SEHNR and FQNEAQ (reference sequence). V was cut by 2 bases and J by 2 bases, with 7 bases left in between. The CDR3 covers 15 residues. CDR3 in amino acids: CASSLRLAGANVLTF. The CDR3 nucleotides are TGTGCCAGCAGCTTAAGACTGGCTGGGGCCAACGTCCTGACTTTC.

The CDR3 sequence is CASSTMSLSSYEQYF. The CDR3 nucleotides read TGTGCCAGCAGCACTATGAGTTTGAGCTCCTACGAGCAGTACTTC. The V and J genes are TRBV5-6 and TRBJ2-7; no definite D call. V dropped 4 bases and J dropped 0 bases, with 14 bases sitting between them. Germline V CDR1 and CDR2: SGHDT, YYEEEE. The CDR3 totals 15 residues.

The chain recombines TRBV27 with TRBJ1-5; TRBD1 agrees at 8 bases. CDR1 and CDR2 from the germline V gene are MNHEY and SMNVEV (reference sequence). The CDR3 is 15 amino acids. J was trimmed by 4 bases and V by 2 bases; bases with no gene match: 4. CDR3 in amino acids: CASSLRTGRNQPQHF. CDR3 DNA: TGTGCCAGCAGTTTAAGGACAGGGCGAAATCAGCCCCAGCATTTT.

The chain is built from TRBV3-1 (or the pseudogene TRBV3-2) and TRBJ2-1; the D gene is possibly TRBD2 (5 bases). The germline CDR1 and CDR2 sequences are LGHDT and YNNKEL (reference sequence). Trimming took 4 bases from V and 3 from J, leaving 13 bases between them. This CDR3 has 15 amino acids. The CDR3 DNA reads TGTGCCAGCAGCCGTACTAGGTTTAACTACAATGAGCAGTTCTTC. It is translated as CASSRTRFNYNEQFF.

The rearrangement links TRBV20-1 to TRBJ2-7; TRBD2 agrees at 10 bases. The germline gives CDR1 DFQATT, CDR2 SNEGSKA (reference sequence). The ends lost 3 bases at V and 5 bases at J; junction bases unmatched: 7. The CDR3 sequence is 14 residues long. The CDR3 DNA follows: TGCAGTGCTAGTCCCCTAGCGGGAGTACACGAGCAGTACTTC. This translates into CSASPLAGVHEQYF.

J is TRBJ2-5 and V is TRBV9; D gene ambiguous. The CDR3 extends over 14 amino acids. The V end lost 1 base, the J end lost 5 bases, and 12 bases lay between the germline ends. CDR1 is SGDLS and CDR2 is YYNGEE in the germline V gene. The CDR3 DNA reads TGTGCCAGCAGCGTATCTCAGGTTGGGGAGACCCAGTACTTC. This translates into CASSVSQVGETQYF.

This clone was detected only a few times. V is TRBV27 and J is TRBJ1-5, with a possible D match to TRBD1 (6 bases). CDR1 MNHEY and CDR2 SMNVEV come from the germline V gene (reference sequence). The CDR3 totals 15 residues. The ends were cut back, 2 bases at V and 4 bases at J, with 12 bases in the middle. Written as DNA, the CDR3 is TGTGCCAGCAGTTTACAGGGGCGAGGGAATCAGCCCCAGCATTTT. It encodes CASSLQGRGNQPQHF.

DNA of the CDR3: TGTGCCAGCTCACCAGTAGCGGGAGGCACAGATACGCAGTATTTT. Protein sequence: CASSPVAGGTDTQYF. The V and J genes are TRBV18 and TRBJ2-3, with 9 nucleotides matching TRBD2. The CDR3 has 15 residues. The ends lost 2 bases at V and 1 base at J; junction bases unmatched: 1. CDR1 is KGHSH, CDR2 LQKENI, per germline.

The V gene is TRBV11-2, the J gene TRBJ1-4; 7 nucleotides line up with TRBD1. Germline V lookup: CDR1 SGHAT, CDR2 FQNNGV. V shed 0 bases, J shed 8 bases, and the junction held 9 bases outside the gene matches. The length of the CDR3 is 16 residues. CDR3 nucleotides: TGTGCCAGCAGCTTAGAATATGGCAGGGGGAAGGAAAAACTGTTTTTT. Encoded protein: CASSLEYGRGKEKLFF.

The V call is TRBV7-3, the J call TRBJ2-1; possible D gene TRBD1, 5 bases. The V gene's germline CDR1 is SGHTA and CDR2 FQGTGA. The CDR3 spans 15 residues. V dropped 5 bases and J dropped 6 bases, with 17 bases sitting between them. CDR3 region: CASSPRQTASNEQFF. The CDR3, as DNA: TGTGCCAGCAGCCCCCGACAGACCGCGAGCAATGAGCAGTTCTTC.

The rearrangement joins TRBV5-1 to TRBJ2-5; 7 bases fit TRBD2. The CDR3 runs to 15 residues. The V and J ends lost 4 bases and 1 base, in that order; junction bases with no gene match: 7. Per the germline V gene, CDR1 is SGHRS and CDR2 is YFSETQ. The CDR3: CASSPVAGLQETQYF. The CDR3 DNA reads as TGCGCCAGCAGCCCGGTAGCGGGCCTCCAAGAGACCCAGTACTTC.

This chain joins TRBV11-1 and TRBJ2-5; D might be TRBD2 (6 bases). Germline V gene sequence: CDR1 SGHAT, CDR2 FQDESV (reference sequence). The CDR3 is 13 amino acids. The V and J ends lost 5 bases and 7 bases respectively, with 14 bases between them. In nucleotides, the CDR3 is TGTGCCAGCAGCCCGGAGGGGACGGGGACCCAGTACTTC. Protein sequence: CASSPEGTGTQYF.

V usage is TRBV18 and J usage is TRBJ2-1, with 10 bases fitting TRBD1. The CDR3 has 15 residues. From germline, CDR1 is KGHSH and CDR2 LQKENI. The V gene end was trimmed by 4 bases and the J gene end by 7 bases; junction bases not matched to a gene: 7. CDR3 sequence reads: CASSHRDRGGNEQFF. The DNA for the CDR3 is TGTGCCAGCTCACACCGGGACAGGGGTGGAAATGAGCAGTTCTTC. Looking up the rest from reference TRBV18 and TRBJ2-1 gives the full variable domain: NAGVMQNPRHLVRRRGQEARLRCSPMKGHSHVYWYRQLPEEGLKFMVYLQKENIIDESGMPKERFSAEFPKEGPSILRIQQVVRGDSAAYFCASSHRDRGGNEQFFGPGTRLTVL.

The V call is TRBV7-2, the J call TRBJ2-1; possible D gene TRBD1, 6 bases. The CDR3 is made up of 13 amino acids. Trimming cost V 1 base and J 8 bases, with 9 bases left between them. Looked up from germline, CDR1 is SGHTA and CDR2 is FQGNSA. The CDR3 bases are TGTGCCAGCAGCTTAGAGGGGGTTTATGAGCAGTTCTTC. Protein product: CASSLEGVYEQFF.

The chain employs TRBV27 and TRBJ2-7, with D maybe TRBD2 (6 bases). Germline V gene data show CDR1 as MNHEY and CDR2 as SMNVEV (reference sequence). CDR3 length: 14 amino acids. The ends were cut back, 6 bases at V and 4 bases at J, with 16 bases in the middle. CDR3 nucleotides: TGTGCCAGCAGATTTAGCGGACATTTGTACGAGCAGTACTTC. It is translated as CASRFSGHLYEQYF.